This TCR beta chain was sequenced for a study of OX40 agonist ivuxolimab in advanced cancers. Study summary: Every 2 weeks, patients got intravenous ivuxolimab at one of six dose levels (0.01-10 mg/kg).

The data were produced by immunoSEQ multiplex PCR, yet TCRdb's version contains in-frame clones alone and is incomplete. The data show tens of thousands of clones, over 75% seen once. The V and J ends lost 2 bases and 3 bases, in that order; junction bases with no gene match: 1. This CDR3 is built from 13 residues. Germline loops: CDR1 SGHTA, CDR2 FQGNSA. Material: CD4+ or CD8+ T cells sorted from blood, obtained in a trial of the OX40 agonist ivuxolimab. This rearrangement joins TRBV7-2 to TRBJ2-7, with 7 bases identical to TRBD2. The TCR sequence derives from an adult with an advanced solid tumor such as melanoma, head and neck, liver or kidney cancer. The CDR3 DNA reads as TGTGCCAGCAGCTTACGGGGGGACTACGAGCAGTACTTC. It encodes CASSLRGDYEQYF.